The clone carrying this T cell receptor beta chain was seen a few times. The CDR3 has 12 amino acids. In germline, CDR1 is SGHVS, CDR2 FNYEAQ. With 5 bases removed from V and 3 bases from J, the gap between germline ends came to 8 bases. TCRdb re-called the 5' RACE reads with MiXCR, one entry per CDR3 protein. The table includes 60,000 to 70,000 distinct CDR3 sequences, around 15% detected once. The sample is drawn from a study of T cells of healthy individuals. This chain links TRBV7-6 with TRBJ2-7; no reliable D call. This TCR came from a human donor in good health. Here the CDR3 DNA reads TGTGCCAGCAGCCCCGGATTCTACGAGCAGTACTTC. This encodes CASSPGFYEQYF.